One sample yielded the 18 T cell receptor beta chains listed below, sequenced in a study of shared clonotypes between healthy human individuals. It was CD45RO-negative cells, positively selected for CCR7, that made up naive CD8 cells, with terminally differentiated effector memory CD45RA+ cells excluded. TCRdb keeps only in-frame clones here, not all; method: immunoSEQ multiplex PCR. The table lists millions of clones, 93% of them singletons. Sequencing input: naive CD8+ T cells from PBMCs. Every receptor here comes from a man between 18 and 29 years old in good health. Some clones in this sample may be carry-over from other donors' samples.

The chain is built from TRBV19 and TRBJ2-1; no firm D call. This CDR3 contains 15 residues. Trimming removed 2 bases from V and 11 bases from J, with 19 bases in between. Germline V gene sequence: CDR1 LNHDA, CDR2 SQIVND (reference sequence). CDR3 sequence: CASSITVRALEKQFF. The CDR3 DNA sequence: TGTGCCAGTAGTATAACCGTTCGTGCCTTGGAGAAGCAGTTCTTC.

This sequence joins TRBV27 and TRBJ2-7; D remains ambiguous. V gave up 6 bases and J gave up 1 base, with 4 bases separating them. CDR3 size: 11 residues. Germline values: CDR1 MNHEY, CDR2 SMNVEV (reference sequence). The CDR3 here is CASRDSYEQYF. The CDR3 nucleotides read TGTGCCAGCAGGGATTCCTACGAGCAGTACTTC.

This clone was observed a single time. In DNA form, the CDR3 reads TGTGCCAGCAGCTTAGTGAGGGGTCGGGAGACCCAGTACTTC. This encodes CASSLVRGRETQYF. V gene TRBV7-9 combines with J gene TRBJ2-5; D may match TRBD1 or TRBD2 (5 bases each). Germline-derived CDR1 and CDR2 are SEHNR and FQNEAQ (reference sequence). Trimming shortened V by 1 base and J by 5 bases, and 11 bases separated the two germline ends. The CDR3 loop spans 14 amino acids.

The rearrangement uses TRBV5-6 and TRBJ1-2, with unresolved D. Trimming removed 1 base from V and 4 bases from J, with 8 bases in between. The CDR3 runs 13 residues. Germline lookup yields CDR1 SGHDT and CDR2 YYEEEE. This chain's CDR3 is CASSLTDFYGYTF. CDR3 DNA: TGTGCCAGCAGCTTGACAGACTTCTATGGCTACACCTTC. Full variable domain (outside the CDR3, taken from reference TRBV5-6 and TRBJ1-2): DAGVTQSPTHLIKTRGQQVTLRCSPKSGHDTVSWYQQALGQGPQFIFQYYEEEERQRGNFPDRFSGHQFPNYSSELNVNALLLGDSALYLCASSLTDFYGYTFGSGTRLTVV.

The V and J genes are TRBV19 and TRBJ2-1; TRBD2 aligns across 11 bases. Germline V gene sequence: CDR1 LNHDA, CDR2 SQIVND (reference sequence). Germline trimming cut 6 bases from V and 1 base from J; bases unmatched to any gene: 2. The length of the CDR3 is 15 residues. Here the CDR3 DNA reads TGTGCCAGTAGAGGACTAGCGGGTTCCTACAATGAGCAGTTCTTC. Translating it yields CASRGLAGSYNEQFF.

CDR3 region: CASSSGLAGVSTDTQYF. As DNA, the CDR3 is TGTGCCAGCAGTTCGGGACTAGCGGGAGTGTCGACAGATACGCAGTATTTT. The J gene is TRBJ2-3, the V gene TRBV28; 14 bases match TRBD2. The CDR3 sequence is 17 residues long. Germline-derived CDR1 and CDR2 are MDHEN and SYDVKM. With 4 bases clipped from V and 3 bases from J, the junction kept 6 bases outside the gene matches.

V gene TRBV19 combines with J gene TRBJ2-7, with 11 bases fitting TRBD1. There are 14 residues in the CDR3. Germline V gene data show CDR1 as LNHDA and CDR2 as SQIVND (reference sequence). The V gene end was trimmed by 5 bases and the J gene end by 3 bases; junction bases not matched to a gene: 3. The CDR3 sequence: CASSQDRGLYEQYF. Here the CDR3 DNA reads TGTGCCAGTAGTCAGGACAGGGGGCTCTACGAGCAGTACTTC. The full variable domain, its missing parts supplied by reference TRBV19 and TRBJ2-7, is DGGITQSPKYLFRKEGQNVTLSCEQNLNHDAMYWYRQDPGQGLRLIYYSQIVNDFQKGDIAEGYSVSREKKESFPLTVTSAQKNPTAFYLCASSQDRGLYEQYFGPGTRLTVT.

The chain joins TRBV13 to TRBJ1-2; 9 bases map to TRBD1. CDR1 is PRHDT and CDR2 is FYEKMQ in the germline V gene (reference sequence). V shed 5 bases, J shed 3 bases, and the junction held 13 bases outside the gene matches. This CDR3 comprises 17 residues. The CDR3 region is CASSDRDRVVDYYGYTF. In nucleotides, the CDR3 is TGTGCCAGCAGCGACCGGGACAGGGTCGTAGATTACTATGGCTACACCTTC.

V is TRBV19 and J is TRBJ1-4, with unresolved D. Trimming cost V 0 bases and J 0 bases, with 11 bases left between them. This CDR3 comprises 17 residues. Germline CDR1 reads LNHDA; CDR2 reads SQIVND (reference sequence). The CDR3 coding sequence is TGTGCCAGTAGTATAGATCTCCACGGTTCAACTAATGAAAAACTGTTTTTT. It codes for CASSIDLHGSTNEKLFF.

The chain joins TRBV4-3 to TRBJ2-7; no firm D call. The CDR3 contains 17 residues. The V gene's germline CDR1 is LGHNA and CDR2 YSLEER. Between the trimmed V and J ends, which lost 1 base and 3 bases, there was a span of 19 bases. The CDR3 bases are TGCGCCAGCAGCCAAGTAGTATCGGTGGGTCAAAGCTACGAGCAGTACTTC. It translates to CASSQVVSVGQSYEQYF.

This sequence joins TRBV2 and TRBJ2-7; the match to TRBD2 covers 8 bases. The CDR3 spans 13 residues. Unmatched junction bases numbered 6, after V lost 8 bases and J lost 3 bases. Germline V gene sequence: CDR1 SNHLY, CDR2 FYNNEI. The CDR3 DNA sequence: TGTGCCAGCGTGGGACTAGGGAGCTACGAGCAGTACTTC. Encoded protein: CASVGLGSYEQYF.

The chain couples TRBV28 to TRBJ1-2; tentatively, D is TRBD1 (6 bases). The CDR3 length is 13 residues. CDR1 MDHEN and CDR2 SYDVKM come from the germline V gene. V was trimmed by 8 bases and J by 6 bases, leaving 16 bases between them. In DNA, the CDR3 is TGTGCCAGCGGGAGGGGGGCAACACATGGCTACACCTTC. Protein sequence: CASGRGATHGYTF.

The chain joins TRBV6-1 to TRBJ2-7; 9 bases are a match to TRBD1. Germline CDR1 is MNHNS and CDR2 is SASEGT. The CDR3 consists of 15 residues. With 1 base clipped from V and 2 bases from J, the junction kept 3 bases outside the gene matches. DNA for the CDR3: TGTGCCAGCAGTGAAGTTGGGACAGGGACCTACGAGCAGTACTTC. It specifies CASSEVGTGTYEQYF.

V is TRBV18 and J is TRBJ2-5; D is ambiguous. CDR3 length: 16 amino acids. The germline V gene encodes CDR1 KGHSH and CDR2 LQKENI. V was shortened by 1 base and J by 4 bases, with 16 bases between the two germline ends. The DNA for the CDR3 is TGTGCCAGCTCACCACAGGCACAAAAACGGGCAGAGACCCAGTACTTC. Translation gives CASSPQAQKRAETQYF.

This chain uses TRBV4-3 with TRBJ1-2, with TRBD1 matching 9 bases. There are 15 residues in the CDR3. J lost 4 bases, V lost 4 bases, and 7 bases had no gene match. Germline values: CDR1 LGHNA, CDR2 YSLEER. The CDR3 here is CASSLYRGPIYGYTF. In DNA, the CDR3 is TGCGCCAGCAGCCTTTACAGGGGGCCTATCTATGGCTACACCTTC.

This rearrangement joins TRBV27 to TRBJ2-2; 13 bases map to TRBD2. V lost 3 bases, J lost 4 bases, and 11 bases stayed unmatched. Per germline, CDR1 MNHEY and CDR2 SMNVEV (reference sequence). The CDR3 contains 19 residues. The CDR3 region is CASSFLDSWTSGSTGELFF. The DNA of the CDR3 is TGTGCCAGCAGTTTCTTGGACAGCTGGACTAGCGGGAGCACCGGGGAGCTGTTTTTT.

The chain uses TRBV9 and TRBJ2-1; D may be TRBD1 or TRBD2 (5 bases each). Germline CDR1 SGDLS, CDR2 YYNGEE. The CDR3 extends over 14 amino acids. The V end lost 3 bases, the J end lost 8 bases, and 15 bases lay between the germline ends. This CDR3 reads CASSGDRLGHEQFF. The CDR3 nucleotides read TGTGCCAGCAGCGGGGACCGCCTCGGTCATGAGCAGTTCTTC.

This chain joins TRBV27 and TRBJ1-5; D is unresolved. CDR1 is MNHEY, CDR2 SMNVEV, per germline (reference sequence). The CDR3 runs to 16 residues. V was clipped by 0 bases and J by 1 base, with 10 bases between them. The CDR3 reads CASSLSSGLSNQPQHF. DNA for the CDR3: TGTGCCAGCAGTTTATCGTCGGGGTTGAGCAATCAGCCCCAGCATTTT.